These 31 T cell receptor beta chains share one sample of origin, sequenced in a study of long-term antiretroviral therapy in people with HIV. A v3.0 immunoSEQ assay was performed at survey level. The data were produced by immunoSEQ multiplex PCR, yet TCRdb's version contains in-frame clones alone and is incomplete. The sample gives tens of thousands of clones, around 90% of which show up once; more than 4% is in the top ten. The source was unsorted PBMCs, collected more than 5 years after starting antiretroviral therapy. The receptors come from a woman in her thirties or forties with HIV.

The chain recombines TRBV6-5 with TRBJ1-2; a weak D match, TRBD1 (6 bases). Germline assignment: CDR1 MNHEY and CDR2 SVGAGI. The CDR3 loop spans 14 amino acids. V lost 5 bases to trimming and J lost 2 bases, with 12 bases between them. In DNA, the CDR3 is TGTGCCAGCAGTCGGGGGGGGGCCAACTATGGCTACACCTTC. This gives the protein CASSRGGANYGYTF.

This chain joins TRBV6-1 and TRBJ1-1, with D tentatively TRBD1 (6 bases). There are 15 residues in the CDR3. With 4 bases removed from V and 1 base from J, the gap between germline ends came to 13 bases. The germline gives CDR1 MNHNS, CDR2 SASEGT. The chain's CDR3 is CASSATGRGNTEAFF. The CDR3 region has the DNA TGTGCCAGCAGTGCTACAGGGCGGGGGAACACTGAAGCTTTCTTT.

This clone has a handful of counts. This rearrangement joins TRBV6-6 to TRBJ2-2; TRBD1 aligns across 7 bases. The ends lost 2 bases at V and 3 bases at J; junction bases unmatched: 6. The germline V gene has CDR1 MNHNY and CDR2 SVGAGI (reference sequence). The CDR3 consists of 16 residues. The CDR3 loop reads CASSYQGQVYTGELFF. Written as DNA, the CDR3 is TGTGCCAGCAGTTACCAAGGACAGGTGTACACCGGGGAGCTGTTTTTT.

The chain carries TRBV10-3 and TRBJ1-5; 8 positions match TRBD1. CDR1 is ENHRY, CDR2 SYGVKD, per germline. The CDR3 has 16 residues. Losses at the gene ends were 1 base for V and 4 bases for J; bases not matched to a gene: 6. The CDR3 sequence: CAISEYRTGRNQPQHF. CDR3 DNA sequence: TGTGCCATCAGTGAGTACCGGACAGGGCGAAATCAGCCCCAGCATTTT.

This clone was seen once. This chain links TRBV7-9 with TRBJ1-2; D not resolved. The V gene's germline CDR1 is SEHNR and CDR2 FQNEAQ (reference sequence). V lost 5 bases to trimming and J lost 4 bases, with 23 bases between them. The CDR3 sequence is 17 residues long. The CDR3 reads CASSHNQYGPGSYGYTF. The CDR3 region has the DNA TGTGCCAGCAGCCATAATCAATACGGACCGGGTTCCTATGGCTACACCTTC.

As DNA, the CDR3 is TGTGCCAGCAGAGGACAGGGCTCTGGGGCCAACGTCCTGACTTTC. Translated: CASRGQGSGANVLTF. The genes are TRBV6-1 and TRBJ2-6; 8 bases align to TRBD1. The germline V gene encodes CDR1 MNHNS and CDR2 SASEGT. V shed 6 bases, J shed 0 bases, and the junction held 1 base outside the gene matches. The CDR3 consists of 15 residues.

The J gene is TRBJ1-2, the V gene TRBV19, with D perhaps matching TRBD1 (5 bases). Trimming removed 7 bases at V and 6 bases at J, with 21 bases between. CDR3 length equals 15 residues. Germline CDR1 LNHDA, CDR2 SQIVND (reference sequence). CDR3 amino acids: CASNEVGPGEDGYTF. As DNA, the CDR3 is TGTGCCAGTAATGAGGTGGGACCGGGAGAGGATGGCTACACCTTC.

V gene TRBV4-1 combines with J gene TRBJ1-5; D remains ambiguous. The CDR3 totals 18 residues. V lost 0 bases to trimming and J lost 0 bases, with 15 bases between them. Germline assignment: CDR1 MGHRA and CDR2 YSYEKL. Written as DNA, the CDR3 is TGCGCCAGCAGCCAAGATTGGCAGGAGTCCTTTAGCAATCAGCCCCAGCATTTT. It translates to CASSQDWQESFSNQPQHF.

This chain connects TRBV29-1 to TRBJ2-7; 10 bases match TRBD1. This CDR3 is 14 amino acids long. CDR1 SQVTM and CDR2 ANQGSEA come from the germline V gene. V was clipped by 4 bases and J by 2 bases; unmatched bases: 5. CDR3 protein: CSVVGDRGTYEQYF. CDR3 bases: TGCAGCGTTGTGGGGGACAGGGGCACCTACGAGCAGTACTTC.

V and J are TRBV5-1 and TRBJ2-7, with 7 nucleotides matching TRBD1. V shed 5 bases and J 0 bases; nucleotides not matched to a gene: 20. This CDR3 comprises 19 residues. Germline-derived CDR1 and CDR2 are SGHRS and YFSETQ. The CDR3, as DNA: TGCGCCAGCAGTCCTACTCCGGGACAGCATATTCCTATCTCCTACGAGCAGTACTTC. Translation: CASSPTPGQHIPISYEQYF. Drawing the rest from reference TRBV5-1 and TRBJ2-7, the complete variable domain is KAGVTQTPRYLIKTRGQQVTLSCSPISGHRSVSWYQQTPGQGLQFLFEYFSETQRNKGNFPGRFSGRQFSNSRSEMNVSTLELGDSALYLCASSPTPGQHIPISYEQYFGPGTRLTVT.

V usage is TRBV5-1 and J usage is TRBJ2-1, with 15 positions matching TRBD2. Trimming cost V 3 bases and J 8 bases; bases outside gene matches: 9. Germline V gives CDR1 SGHRS, CDR2 YFSETQ. The CDR3 is 17 amino acids. The CDR3 DNA reads TGCGCCAGCAGCTCCGGACTAGCGGGAGGGGGTTGGGATGAGCAGTTCTTC. It yields the protein CASSSGLAGGGWDEQFF.

The chain employs TRBV7-6 and TRBJ1-4; no firm D call. The germline CDR1 and CDR2 sequences are SGHVS and FNYEAQ. This CDR3 is 12 amino acids long. Trimming removed 4 bases at V and 6 bases at J, with 6 bases between. The CDR3 loop reads CASSYQDEKLFF. The CDR3 coding sequence is TGTGCCAGCAGCTACCAGGATGAAAAACTGTTTTTT.

V and J are TRBV29-1 and TRBJ1-2; D is possibly TRBD1 (6 bases). The CDR3 is 15 residues long. The V gene lost 0 bases and the J gene lost 2 bases, with 13 bases spanning the gap. In germline, CDR1 is SQVTM, CDR2 ANQGSEA. The CDR3 sequence: CSVEDSRGRNYGYTF. The CDR3 nucleotides read TGCAGCGTTGAAGATTCGCGGGGGCGCAACTATGGCTACACCTTC.

The chain has TRBV15 and TRBJ2-3; 7 bases line up with TRBD1. Trimming removed 0 bases from V and 1 base from J; junction bases left unmatched: 4. Looked up from germline, CDR1 is LNHNV and CDR2 is YYDKDF (reference sequence). The CDR3 spans 16 residues. In DNA, the CDR3 is TGTGCCACCAGCAGAGATGTCGGGACAGGCACAGATACGCAGTATTTT. Amino acids: CATSRDVGTGTDTQYF.

This clone was detected only once. V gene TRBV5-5 combines with J gene TRBJ1-2; D call uncertain. The CDR3 sequence is 15 residues long. The germline CDR1 and CDR2 sequences are SGHKS and YYEKEE (reference sequence). V was shortened by 0 bases and J by 6 bases, with 15 bases between the two germline ends. The CDR3 region is CASSLESQTVNGYTF. CDR3 DNA sequence: TGTGCCAGCAGCTTGGAATCCCAGACGGTCAATGGCTACACCTTC.

The J gene is TRBJ2-3, the V gene TRBV7-9; D unclear. This CDR3 is built from 18 residues. Trimming left V 5 bases short and J 2 bases short, with 23 bases between. Germline V lookup: CDR1 SEHNR, CDR2 FQNEAQ (reference sequence). In DNA, the CDR3 is TGTGCCAGCAGCGAAGGATCCACAGAGACAACAAACACAGATACGCAGTATTTT. Its protein product is CASSEGSTETTNTDTQYF.

This clone was recorded once. The chain employs TRBV15 and TRBJ1-5; 7 bases are shared with TRBD1. The CDR3 extends over 14 amino acids. The V gene's germline CDR1 is LNHNV and CDR2 YYDKDF (reference sequence). Unmatched junction bases numbered 6, after V lost 3 bases and J lost 7 bases. The CDR3 is CATSSTGEGQPQHF. The CDR3 DNA is TGTGCCACCAGCAGTACAGGGGAGGGACAGCCCCAGCATTTT.

The J gene is TRBJ2-7, the V gene TRBV10-3; 7 bases agree with TRBD1. The CDR3 has 15 residues. V gave up 0 bases and J gave up 3 bases; unmatched junction bases: 5. Germline CDR1 ENHRY, CDR2 SYGVKD. The CDR3 region has the DNA TGTGCCATCAGTGAGTCGATGGCAGGGGGCTACGAGCAGTACTTC. This sequence encodes CAISESMAGGYEQYF.

The chain is built from TRBV6-1 and TRBJ1-1; 8 nucleotides agree with TRBD1. Germline CDR1 reads MNHNS; CDR2 reads SASEGT. The CDR3 has 18 residues. V shed 3 bases and J 0 bases; nucleotides not matched to a gene: 12. The CDR3 sequence: CASSEDRAVYFMNTEAFF. CDR3 nucleotides: TGTGCCAGCAGTGAGGACAGGGCCGTATACTTTATGAACACTGAAGCTTTCTTT.

This rearrangement joins TRBV7-8 to TRBJ2-5; D gene uncertain. Per the germline V gene, CDR1 is SGHVS and CDR2 is FQNEAQ. Trimming shortened V by 5 bases and J by 4 bases, and 11 bases separated the two germline ends. This CDR3 contains 13 residues. In nucleotides, the CDR3 is TGTGCCAGCAGCCCACGAGTGCGAGAGACCCAGTACTTC. It translates to CASSPRVRETQYF.

V usage is TRBV6-1 and J usage is TRBJ1-1; tentatively, D is TRBD1 (5 bases). The CDR3 totals 14 residues. Trimming removed 6 bases from V and 1 base from J, with 12 bases in between. Germline V lookup: CDR1 MNHNS, CDR2 SASEGT. The CDR3 here is CASRVGVPNTEAFF. The DNA of the CDR3 is TGTGCCAGCAGGGTGGGGGTCCCGAACACTGAAGCTTTCTTT.

This rearrangement joins TRBV18 to TRBJ1-6; no firm D call. With 2 bases removed from V and 4 bases from J, the gap between germline ends came to 6 bases. The CDR3 spans 14 residues. CDR1 and CDR2 (germline): KGHSH, LQKENI. The CDR3 region is CASSPTGYNSPLHF. The CDR3 nucleotides read TGTGCCAGCTCACCAACGGGATATAATTCACCCCTCCACTTT.

V and J are TRBV6-5 and TRBJ2-7; D not resolved. There are 15 residues in the CDR3. Looked up from germline, CDR1 is MNHEY and CDR2 is SVGAGI. V was trimmed by 1 base and J by 2 bases, leaving 12 bases between them. The CDR3 DNA is TGTGCCAGCAGTTACTGGGTGGCAACTACCTACGAGCAGTACTTC. It codes for CASSYWVATTYEQYF.

A remark on this clone: At one boundary the junction diverges from the germline segment, which might be a read error. The chain couples TRBV4-3 to TRBJ2-7, with D possibly being TRBD1 or TRBD2 (6 bases each). CDR1 is LGHNA, CDR2 YSLEER, per germline. CDR3 size: 14 residues. The CDR3: CASSQDALGGIGIF. The CDR3 DNA reads as TGCGCCAGCAGCCAAGATGCTTTAGGGGGGATTGGGATCTTC.

The chain combines TRBV9 with TRBJ2-2; TRBD2 agrees at 8 bases. The CDR3 spans 14 residues. Trimming took 2 bases from V and 6 from J; bases not matched to a gene: 3. Germline-derived CDR1 and CDR2 are SGDLS and YYNGEE. DNA of the CDR3: TGTGCCAGCAGCGTCGGGGGGGCGCCCGGGGAGCTGTTTTTT. It encodes CASSVGGAPGELFF.

The J gene is TRBJ2-3, the V gene TRBV29-1, with TRBD1 identical over 7 bases. Per the germline V gene, CDR1 is SQVTM and CDR2 is ANQGSEA. The V gene end was trimmed by 6 bases and the J gene end by 8 bases; junction bases not matched to a gene: 5. CDR3 length: 11 residues. The CDR3 protein is CSVSEGATQYF. The CDR3 DNA sequence: TGCAGCGTCAGCGAGGGGGCTACGCAGTATTTT.

The chain has TRBV10-3 and TRBJ1-5; D possibly corresponds to TRBD1 (5 bases). The CDR3 is 15 amino acids. V lost 4 bases and J 1 base, leaving 11 bases between the germline ends. CDR1 is ENHRY and CDR2 is SYGVKD in the germline V gene. The chain's CDR3 is CAISGGEVSNQPQHF. The CDR3 DNA is TGTGCCATCAGTGGGGGGGAGGTGAGCAATCAGCCCCAGCATTTT.

The chain couples TRBV12-2 to TRBJ2-7; the table's D call, TRBD2, was not checked against the DNA. TRBV12-2 is a known pseudogene. The CDR3 covers 17 residues. The DNA of the CDR3 is TGTGCAAGTCGCTTAGCGCGCGGGAGAAGGCTCTTCTACGAGCAGTACTTC. Translation gives CASRLARGRRLFYEQYF.

V gene TRBV21-1 combines with J gene TRBJ2-5; the table's D call TRBD1 went unverified against the DNA. TRBV21-1 is labeled a pseudogene. This CDR3 spans 15 amino acids. The CDR3 DNA follows: TGTGCCAGCAGCAAAGCCGGGACAGCACAAGAGACCCAGTACTTC. This codes for CASSKAGTAQETQYF.

This chain links TRBV19 with TRBJ1-2; 8 nucleotides match TRBD1. The CDR3 consists of 15 residues. Trimming removed 2 bases from V and 5 bases from J; junction bases left unmatched: 7. Germline-derived CDR1 and CDR2 are LNHDA and SQIVND (reference sequence). The CDR3 DNA reads TGTGCCAGTAGTATACGGGACAGGAGAAATTATGGCTACACCTTC. Residues: CASSIRDRRNYGYTF.

The chain combines TRBV7-2 with TRBJ2-1; TRBD2 matches at 16 bases. CDR1 is SGHTA and CDR2 is FQGNSA in the germline V gene. The CDR3 has 18 residues. Losses at the gene ends were 2 bases for V and 6 bases for J; bases not matched to a gene: 7. CDR3 region: CASSLSPGTSGRGNEQFF. As DNA, the CDR3 is TGTGCCAGCAGCTTATCCCCCGGGACTAGCGGGAGGGGCAATGAGCAGTTCTTC. Supplemented by reference TRBV7-2 and TRBJ2-1, the full variable domain reads GAGVSQSPSNKVTEKGKDVELRCDPISGHTALYWYRQSLGQGLEFLIYFQGNSAPDKSGLPSDRFSAERTGGSVSTLTIQRTQQEDSAVYLCASSLSPGTSGRGNEQFFGPGTRLTVL.